This TCR beta chain was documented in a study of OX40 agonist ivuxolimab in advanced cancers. Study overall: Patients were dosed intravenously with ivuxolimab at 0.01 to 10 mg/kg every 2 weeks. Findings of the study overall: At 0.1 to 3.0 mg/kg, CD4+ and CD8+ blood T cells expanded clonally by week 6.

TCRdb's table, derived via immunoSEQ multiplex PCR, lists solely in-frame clones and lacks some. The sample records fewer than 85,000 clones, 85% being singletons. The CDR3 loop spans 13 amino acids. Trimming pared 0 bases from V and 8 bases from J, leaving 11 bases between. CDR1 and CDR2 (germline): SGHNT, YYREEE (reference sequence). This clone was detected a few times. Its matching antigen is unknown. Sequencing was performed on CD4+ or CD8+ T cells sorted from blood, taken in a trial of the OX40 agonist ivuxolimab. This receptor was taken from an adult with an advanced solid tumor such as melanoma, head and neck, liver or kidney cancer. The chain joins TRBV5-4 to TRBJ1-1; perhaps TRBD1 as D (5 bases). This chain's CDR3 is CASSLDRGREAFF. The CDR3 DNA reads TGTGCCAGCAGCTTGGATAGGGGAAGAGAAGCTTTCTTT.